The 22 T cell receptor beta chains below were found in one sample sequenced in a study of blood T cell repertoires in COVID-19. TCRdb's copy holds only in-frame clones and misses some; the assay was immunoSEQ multiplex PCR. There are 70,000 to 95,000 clones in the sample; 70% to 90% occur only once, and over 15% lies in the top ten. The sequenced sample consisted of peripheral blood. Receptor source: a man older than 75 with active or convalescent COVID-19.

The chain recombines TRBV5-8 with TRBJ2-1; D remains ambiguous. Germline CDR1 SGHTS, CDR2 YDEGEE. Trimming removed 0 bases from V and 0 bases from J, with 7 bases in between. This CDR3 region has 15 residues. The CDR3 region is CASSLDESSYNEQFF. DNA for the CDR3: TGTGCCAGCAGCTTGGATGAGAGCTCCTACAATGAGCAGTTCTTC.

The chain is built from TRBV18 and TRBJ1-2; 9 bases agree with TRBD1. V lost 2 bases, J lost 6 bases, and 7 bases stayed unmatched. This CDR3 region has 15 residues. Germline CDR1 is KGHSH and CDR2 is LQKENI. The CDR3 region is CASSPTGTGWDGYTF. The CDR3 region has the DNA TGTGCCAGCTCACCAACCGGGACAGGGTGGGATGGCTACACCTTC.

The genes are TRBV6-1 and TRBJ1-4, with 8 bases lining up with TRBD1. The CDR3 contains 16 residues. V lost 4 bases, J lost 5 bases, and 9 bases stayed unmatched. The germline gives CDR1 MNHNS, CDR2 SASEGT. CDR3 coding DNA: TGTGCCAGCAGTGGACAGGGGCTGGTCCGAAATGAAAAACTGTTTTTT. Translation: CASSGQGLVRNEKLFF.

The chain has TRBV18 and TRBJ1-6; D unclear. Trimming stripped 6 bases from V and 9 bases from J, with 15 bases between. The CDR3 length is 14 residues. Germline V gives CDR1 KGHSH, CDR2 LQKENI. CDR3 coding DNA: TGTGCCAGCTCCGATGTCAGTTCAGGTTCACCCCTCCACTTT. This codes for CASSDVSSGSPLHF. The whole variable domain, remainder taken from reference TRBV18 and TRBJ1-6, is NAGVMQNPRHLVRRRGQEARLRCSPMKGHSHVYWYRQLPEEGLKFMVYLQKENIIDESGMPKERFSAEFPKEGPSILRIQQVVRGDSAAYFCASSDVSSGSPLHFGNGTRLTVT.

This chain uses TRBV5-1 with TRBJ2-1; 11 nucleotides line up with TRBD2. This CDR3 has 16 residues. V lost 0 bases to trimming and J lost 2 bases; unmatched junction nucleotides: 1. From germline, CDR1 is SGHRS and CDR2 YFSETQ. CDR3 residues: CASSLETSGAYNEQFF. CDR3 DNA: TGCGCCAGCAGCTTGGAGACTAGCGGGGCCTACAATGAGCAGTTCTTC.

The genes are TRBV28 and TRBJ2-2; 8 nucleotides match TRBD2. This CDR3 contains 14 residues. From germline, CDR1 is MDHEN and CDR2 SYDVKM. V was pared by 6 bases and J by 4 bases, with 4 bases of the junction left unmatched. The chain's CDR3 is CASRAGGSTGELFF. CDR3 in DNA: TGTGCCAGCAGGGCGGGGGGCTCCACCGGGGAGCTGTTTTTT.

The genes are TRBV2 and TRBJ2-3; D not certain. The CDR3 length is 13 residues. Germline CDR1 reads SNHLY; CDR2 reads FYNNEI. With 4 bases removed from V and 5 bases from J, the gap between germline ends came to 10 bases. CDR3: CASSVSSGDTQYF. The CDR3 DNA reads as TGTGCCAGCAGTGTAAGCTCTGGAGATACGCAGTATTTT.

The table lists this clone with a few counts. CDR3 loop: CASSFFGNREKLFF. For the CDR3, the DNA is TGTGCCAGCAGCTTTTTCGGAAACAGAGAAAAACTGTTTTTT. This rearrangement joins TRBV11-2 to TRBJ1-4, with no clear D. Trimming took off 3 bases at V and 8 bases at J, with 13 bases between the two ends. The CDR3 length is 14 residues. Germline V gives CDR1 SGHAT, CDR2 FQNNGV.

This clone occurred once. The gene calls are TRBV4-2 and TRBJ1-4; D might be TRBD1 (5 bases). V was shortened by 0 bases and J by 6 bases, with 17 bases between the two germline ends. CDR1 is LGHNA, CDR2 YNFKEQ, per germline. The CDR3 is made up of 17 amino acids. CDR3 region: CASSQDPNTIGDEKLFF. The CDR3 DNA reads TGTGCCAGCAGCCAAGACCCTAACACTATAGGGGATGAAAAACTGTTTTTT.

The CDR3 sequence: CASSISAHSYNEQFF. The CDR3 DNA reads as TGTGCCAGCAGTATTAGCGCGCACTCCTACAATGAGCAGTTCTTC. The rearrangement links TRBV28 to TRBJ2-1, with D possibly TRBD2 on 5 matching bases. The V end lost 5 bases, the J end lost 0 bases, and 11 bases lay between the germline ends. This CDR3 comprises 15 residues. Germline lookup yields CDR1 MDHEN and CDR2 SYDVKM.

This rearrangement joins TRBV7-2 to TRBJ2-2; D not certain. The CDR3 covers 13 residues. The germline gives CDR1 SGHTA, CDR2 FQGNSA. V was clipped by 3 bases and J by 7 bases, with 9 bases between them. CDR3 sequence reads: CASSFTSYGELFF. The DNA for the CDR3 is TGTGCCAGCAGCTTTACTTCGTACGGGGAGCTGTTTTTT.

The chain links TRBV3-1 (or the pseudogene TRBV3-2) to TRBJ2-5, with 7 bases that match TRBD2. Per the germline V gene, CDR1 is LGHDT and CDR2 is YNNKEL (reference sequence). With V trimmed by 4 bases and J by 2 bases, 7 bases remained unmatched. The CDR3 covers 15 residues. The CDR3 DNA follows: TGTGCCAGCAGCCGCCGACTAGCCGAACAAGAGACCCAGTACTTC. It yields the protein CASSRRLAEQETQYF.

The V and J genes are TRBV5-1 and TRBJ2-1; maybe TRBD1 (5 bases). Trimming took off 2 bases at V and 5 bases at J, with 17 bases between the two ends. Germline values: CDR1 SGHRS, CDR2 YFSETQ. CDR3 length: 16 residues. CDR3 residues: CASSFGDREGNNEQFF. CDR3 sequence (DNA): TGCGCCAGCAGCTTCGGAGACAGAGAAGGTAACAATGAGCAGTTCTTC.

The gene calls are TRBV14 and TRBJ2-6; 9 bases align to TRBD1. This CDR3 spans 17 amino acids. CDR1 is SGHDN and CDR2 is FVKESK in the germline V gene. V was clipped by 4 bases and J by 4 bases; unmatched bases: 8. The CDR3 DNA sequence: TGTGCCAGCAGCCCAATATTACAGGGGGCCGGGGCCAACGTCCTGACTTTC. Protein product: CASSPILQGAGANVLTF.

The chain links TRBV27 to TRBJ2-1; 10 bases agree with TRBD1. The germline CDR1 and CDR2 sequences are MNHEY and SMNVEV (reference sequence). The CDR3 has 14 amino acids. The chain's CDR3 is CATDRQGAGNEQFF. In DNA form, the CDR3 reads TGTGCTACTGATCGACAGGGGGCAGGCAATGAGCAGTTCTTC.

As concerns this clone: The junction departs from germline at one end; a sequencing error may be responsible. V is TRBV4-2 and J is TRBJ1-5, with 9 bases aligning to TRBD1. Germline-derived CDR1 and CDR2 are LGHNA and YNFKEQ. The CDR3 contains 15 residues. The CDR3 DNA reads TGTGCCAGCAGTCAAGGGACAGGGCACAATCAGCCCCAGCATTTT. This codes for CASSQGTGHNQPQHF.

This clone has more than one count but fewer than ten. The chain combines TRBV7-3 with TRBJ2-3; 10 bases line up with TRBD1. Losses at the gene ends were 3 bases for V and 5 bases for J; bases not matched to a gene: 5. Germline V gene sequence: CDR1 SGHTA, CDR2 FQGTGA. The CDR3 runs 15 residues. In nucleotides, the CDR3 is TGTGCCAGCAGCTTGCAGACAGGGGGCGTAGATACGCAGTATTTT. Protein product: CASSLQTGGVDTQYF.

This chain uses TRBV7-8 with TRBJ1-1, with D possibly being TRBD1 (6 bases). From germline, CDR1 is SGHVS and CDR2 FQNEAQ. V lost 4 bases and J 7 bases, leaving 19 bases between the germline ends. This CDR3 is built from 15 residues. CDR3 residues: CASSSLLGGVNEAFF. The CDR3 DNA reads as TGTGCCAGCAGCTCTTTACTAGGGGGGGTAAATGAAGCTTTCTTT.

V is TRBV4-2 and J is TRBJ2-2, with D tentatively TRBD1 (6 bases). Germline assignment: CDR1 LGHNA and CDR2 YNFKEQ. The CDR3 contains 16 residues. V lost 4 bases and J lost 0, with 12 bases in between. CDR3 sequence: CASSRTGTTNTGELFF. In nucleotides, the CDR3 is TGTGCCAGCAGCCGCACCGGGACAACGAACACCGGGGAGCTGTTTTTT.

The rearrangement joins TRBV15 to TRBJ1-3, with no clear D. V was trimmed by 0 bases and J by 1 base, leaving 4 bases between them. Germline V gives CDR1 LNHNV, CDR2 YYDKDF (reference sequence). The CDR3 runs to 14 residues. The CDR3 protein is CATSRDPSGNTIYF. For the CDR3, the DNA is TGTGCCACCAGCAGAGATCCGTCTGGAAACACCATATATTTT.

This clone came up once. The genes are TRBV25-1 and TRBJ1-6; TRBD1 is a possible D gene (6 bases). The CDR3 contains 14 residues. V shed 6 bases and J shed 7 bases, with 13 bases lying between them. The germline CDR1 and CDR2 sequences are MGHDK and SYGVNS. DNA of the CDR3: TGTGCCAGCAGCCTAGGACAGCAGAATTCACCCCTCCACTTT. Amino acids: CASSLGQQNSPLHF.

The genes are TRBV27 and TRBJ1-1; the match to TRBD1 covers 10 bases. V gave up 8 bases and J gave up 5 bases; unmatched junction bases: 11. There are 15 residues in the CDR3. Germline loops: CDR1 MNHEY, CDR2 SMNVEV (reference sequence). Here the CDR3 reads CASSRDRGLVTEAFF. In DNA form, the CDR3 reads TGTGCCAGCTCCCGGGACAGGGGCCTTGTAACTGAAGCTTTCTTT.